This T cell receptor (beta chain) was profiled in a study of T cells in Graves' hyperthyroidism and ophthalmopathy. Study context: The blood sample was taken at first diagnosis, before treatment began. Findings and caveats of the study: Among thyroid clonotypes expanded above 0.001, most also appeared in blood. A model of 13 V-J features distinguished ophthalmopathy from stable hyperthyroidism.

This clonotype showed up many times. Antigen specificity is unknown. No ophthalmopathy progression within 18 months constituted stable Graves' hyperthyroidism. The source material, RNA transcripts, was used to amplify TCR beta CDR3 regions. An initial round of RT-PCR targeting the TCR CDR3 relied on the HTBI primer set. One entry per CDR3 protein results from TCRdb running MiXCR on the multiplex PCR reads. The table shows about 560,000 distinct CDR3 sequences, with over 15% occurring only once. This receptor was taken from a woman aged 18-29 years with Graves' hyperthyroidism. What was sequenced was blood.

The CDR3 protein is CASSPGTEWDTGELFF. The CDR3 region has the DNA TGTGCCAGCAGTCCCGGGACAGAATGGGACACCGGGGAGCTGTTTTTT. The chain uses TRBV12-3 or TRBV12-4 and TRBJ2-2; TRBD1 aligns across 7 bases. V trimming: 5 bases; J trimming: 3 bases; junction bases outside the gene matches: 9. The CDR3 has 16 amino acids.